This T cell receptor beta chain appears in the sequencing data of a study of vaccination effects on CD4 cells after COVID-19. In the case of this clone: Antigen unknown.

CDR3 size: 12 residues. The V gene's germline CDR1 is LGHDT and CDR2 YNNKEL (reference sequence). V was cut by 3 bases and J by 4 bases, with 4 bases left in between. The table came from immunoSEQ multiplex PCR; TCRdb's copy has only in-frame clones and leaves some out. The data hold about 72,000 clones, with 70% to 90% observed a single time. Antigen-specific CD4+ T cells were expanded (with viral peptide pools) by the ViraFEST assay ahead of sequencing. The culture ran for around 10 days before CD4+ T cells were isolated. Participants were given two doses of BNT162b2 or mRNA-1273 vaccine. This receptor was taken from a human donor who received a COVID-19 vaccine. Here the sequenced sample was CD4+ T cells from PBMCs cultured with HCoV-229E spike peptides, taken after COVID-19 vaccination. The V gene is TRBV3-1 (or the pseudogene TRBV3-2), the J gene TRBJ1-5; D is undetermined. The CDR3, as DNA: TGTGCCAGCAGCCAGACGAATCAGCCCCAGCATTTT. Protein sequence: CASSQTNQPQHF.